This TCR beta chain was identified during a study of blood T cells in healthy people across ages. Study-level results: Per-million-T-cell TCR beta diversity fell roughly linearly with age. The unsorted PBMCs prevented any conclusive comparison of naive versus antigen-experienced cells. Estimated diversity across one million T cells was deemed an underestimate.

Alongside a J-beta primer mix, a sample-barcoded 5' primer served in a second PCR lasting about 7 to 11 cycles. A template-switch adaptor with 12 random nucleotides tagged each cDNA molecule. TCRdb analysed the 5' RACE reads with MiXCR anew, one entry per CDR3 protein. The data show about a million distinct CDR3 sequences, with about 48% seen just once and over 10% held by the top ten. Per the germline V gene, CDR1 is MNHEY and CDR2 is SVGAGI. V lost 5 bases and J lost 7; bases outside the gene matches: 6. This CDR3 spans 15 amino acids. This clonotype was counted a few times. What it binds is not known.

The chain links TRBV6-5 to TRBJ1-6; 9 bases match TRBD1. This clonotype was sampled from a man younger than 40 in good health. Input material: blood. The CDR3 nucleotides read TGTGCCAGCAGTACCGGGACAGGGACCAATTCACCCCTCCACTTT. As protein: CASSTGTGTNSPLHF.